This T cell receptor (beta chain) derives from a study of shared clonotypes between healthy human individuals. Study information: Three CD4 naive, three CD4 memory, two CD8 naive and one CD8 memory plate were used per donor.

The CDR3 has 16 residues. Germline CDR1 is SNHLY and CDR2 is FYNNEI. Unmatched junction bases numbered 12, after V lost 6 bases and J lost 4 bases. About this clone: Its antigen is unknown.

The study ran the assay at deep level. Each replicate PCR on the sorted subsets used about 0.2 ug DNA (approximately 33,000 T cell genomes). The repertoire was sequenced with immunoSEQ multiplex PCR; TCRdb's copy has only in-frame clones and lacks some. This sample has about 980,000 clones, with more than 75% found just once. The study, taken as a whole, reports: Shared across a few donors were around 5% of the naive CD4 clonotypes.

The chain recombines TRBV2 with TRBJ1-1, with 9 bases lining up with TRBD1. The sequencing input was memory CD4+ T cells sorted from blood. As for subset: CD45RA-negative fraction. This TCR was sampled from a man aged 18 to 35 in good health. CDR3 in DNA: TGTGCCAGCAGGAGGGACAGGGTCACGGTGGGCACTGAAGCTTTCTTT. Translation: CASRRDRVTVGTEAFF. Looking up the rest from reference TRBV2 and TRBJ1-1 gives the full variable domain: EPEVTQTPSHQVTQMGQEVILRCVPISNHLYFYWYRQILGQKVEFLVSFYNNEISEKSEIFDDQFSVERPDGSNFTLKIRSTKLEDSAMYFCASRRDRVTVGTEAFFGQGTRLTVV.